These T cell receptor beta chains were read from a single sample in a study of Tregs in tolerant kidney transplant recipients. Measured with immunoSEQ multiplex PCR; TCRdb has only the in-frame clones, and not every one. The sample holds around 98,000 clones, roughly 93% seen once. Source: CD4+ T cells from blood, taken before the transplant. The receptors were gathered from a human donor who received a combined kidney and bone marrow transplant. The CDR3 runs from the conserved cysteine through the conserved F or W. Each record gives: D gene, V gene, J gene, clone size, CDR3 length, CDR3 DNA, CDR3 protein. D genes are given only for firm matches. For some rows the clone size is stated as once, few or many, or as a class when expanded; others skip it.

D gene: NA; V gene: TRBV6-6; J gene: TRBJ2-6; clone size: NA; CDR3 length: 16; CDR3 DNA: TGTGCCAGCAGTTATGCCCAACTCTCTGGGGCCAACGTCCTGACTTTC; CDR3 protein: CASSYAQLSGANVLTF
D gene: NA; V gene: TRBV11-3; J gene: TRBJ1-1; clone size: NA; CDR3 length: 14; CDR3 DNA: TGTGCCAGCAGCTATACACCCATGAACACTGAAGCTTTCTTT; CDR3 protein: CASSYTPMNTEAFF
D gene: NA; V gene: TRBV4-3; J gene: TRBJ2-7; clone size: NA; CDR3 length: 16; CDR3 DNA: TGCGCCAGCAGCCAAGATCTGGCTAGCAGGAACTACGAGCAGTACTTC; CDR3 protein: CASSQDLASRNYEQYF
D gene: NA; V gene: TRBV2; J gene: TRBJ1-5; clone size: NA; CDR3 length: 19; CDR3 DNA: TGTGCCAGCAGCCCTCTTAGCGGCAGAAGAAGATATAGCAATCAGCCCCAGCATTTT; CDR3 protein: CASSPLSGRRRYSNQPQHF
D gene: NA; V gene: TRBV11-3; J gene: TRBJ2-5; clone size: NA; CDR3 length: 16; CDR3 DNA: TGTGCCAGCACTCCGGGCAGGGCAGGCCTCCAAGAGACCCAGTACTTC; CDR3 protein: CASTPGRAGLQETQYF
D gene: TRBD1; V gene: TRBV11-3; J gene: TRBJ2-5; clone size: NA; CDR3 length: 19; CDR3 DNA: TGTGCCAGCAGCTTAGGGACAGGGGTGGCGGCGAGACCCCAAGAGACCCAGTACTTC; CDR3 protein: CASSLGTGVAARPQETQYF
D gene: TRBD2; V gene: TRBV7-9; J gene: TRBJ2-7; clone size: NA; CDR3 length: 16; CDR3 DNA: TGTGCCAGCAGCCAACCGGGACTAGCGGGAGGTTGGGAGCAGTACTTC; CDR3 protein: CASSQPGLAGGWEQYF
D gene: TRBD1; V gene: TRBV7-9; J gene: TRBJ1-4; clone size: NA; CDR3 length: 15; CDR3 DNA: TGTGCCAGCAGCCCAACGGGACAGGGAAATGAAAAACTGTTTTTT; CDR3 protein: CASSPTGQGNEKLFF
D gene: TRBD1; V gene: TRBV29-1; J gene: TRBJ2-7; clone size: NA; CDR3 length: 13; CDR3 DNA: TGCAGCGTTGAGGACAGGGGTCTTCTCGAGCAGTACTTC; CDR3 protein: CSVEDRGLLEQYF
D gene: TRBD1; V gene: TRBV19; J gene: TRBJ1-2; clone size: NA; CDR3 length: 14; CDR3 DNA: TGTGCCAGTAGTTCACGGGACAGGGGGCTTGGCTACACCTTC; CDR3 protein: CASSSRDRGLGYTF
D gene: TRBD1; V gene: TRBV5-1; J gene: TRBJ2-6; clone size: NA; CDR3 length: 22; CDR3 DNA: TGCGCCAGCAGCTTGGCCGGATTACCGGGACAGGGTTCAGGCTCTGGGGCCAACGTCCTGACTTTC; CDR3 protein: CASSLAGLPGQGSGSGANVLTF
D gene: TRBD1; V gene: TRBV7-9; J gene: TRBJ2-1; clone size: NA; CDR3 length: 13; CDR3 DNA: TGTGCCAGCAGCTTAGCCGCATTGGGACAGGCGTTCTTC; CDR3 protein: CASSLAALGQAFF
D gene: TRBD1; V gene: TRBV5-1; J gene: TRBJ2-7; clone size: NA; CDR3 length: 15; CDR3 DNA: TGCGCCAGCAGCTTGGGGGGGACAGGGGCCTACGAGCAGTACTTC; CDR3 protein: CASSLGGTGAYEQYF
D gene: TRBD2; V gene: TRBV10-3; J gene: TRBJ2-3; clone size: NA; CDR3 length: 17; CDR3 DNA: TGTGCCATCAGTGCACTAGGGACTACCCCGGGGGTGGATACGCAGTATTTT; CDR3 protein: CAISALGTTPGVDTQYF
D gene: TRBD2; V gene: TRBV10-3; J gene: TRBJ2-7; clone size: NA; CDR3 length: 13; CDR3 DNA: TGTGCCGCACGAGGGAGGGAGTCGAAGGAGCAGTACTTC; CDR3 protein: CAARGRESKEQYF
D gene: TRBD2; V gene: TRBV4-2; J gene: TRBJ2-5; clone size: NA; CDR3 length: 15; CDR3 DNA: TGTGCCAGCAGCCAAGACGGCAGGGAGGGAGAGACCCAGTACTTC; CDR3 protein: CASSQDGREGETQYF
D gene: NA; V gene: TRBV7-8; J gene: TRBJ2-1; clone size: NA; CDR3 length: 15; CDR3 DNA: TGTGCCAGCAGCTCCTGGACGGGATCCTACAATGAGCAGTTCTTC; CDR3 protein: CASSSWTGSYNEQFF
D gene: TRBD2; V gene: TRBV7-9; J gene: TRBJ2-7; clone size: NA; CDR3 length: 14; CDR3 DNA: TGTGCCAGCAGCTTGAGCGGGGCCCCCTACGAGCAGTACTTC; CDR3 protein: CASSLSGAPYEQYF
D gene: TRBD2; V gene: TRBV10-1; J gene: TRBJ2-1; clone size: NA; CDR3 length: 16; CDR3 DNA: TGCGCCAGCAGTGAGGTAGCGGGAGCCCTCCTCAACGAGCAGTTCTTC; CDR3 protein: CASSEVAGALLNEQFF
D gene: TRBD1; V gene: TRBV28; J gene: TRBJ2-4; clone size: NA; CDR3 length: 15; CDR3 DNA: TGTGCCAGCAGCCCCCCCACAGGGGGCAAAAACATTCAGTACTTC; CDR3 protein: CASSPPTGGKNIQYF
D gene: TRBD1; V gene: TRBV25-1; J gene: TRBJ2-7; clone size: NA; CDR3 length: 15; CDR3 DNA: TGTGCCAGCAGTGAATGGGACAGGGGCTCCTACGAGCAGTACTTC; CDR3 protein: CASSEWDRGSYEQYF
D gene: TRBD2; V gene: TRBV19; J gene: TRBJ2-7; clone size: NA; CDR3 length: 14; CDR3 DNA: TGTGCCAGTAGTATTTCGGGACTAGCGATCGAGCAGTACTTC; CDR3 protein: CASSISGLAIEQYF
D gene: NA; V gene: TRBV2; J gene: TRBJ2-7; clone size: NA; CDR3 length: 13; CDR3 DNA: TGTGCCAGCAGTGTACGACAGACCTACGAGCAGTACTTC; CDR3 protein: CASSVRQTYEQYF
D gene: TRBD1; V gene: TRBV10-3; J gene: TRBJ2-7; clone size: NA; CDR3 length: 14; CDR3 DNA: TGTGCCATCAGTGAAGGGACAGGGTACCGCGAGCAGTACTTC; CDR3 protein: CAISEGTGYREQYF
D gene: NA; V gene: TRBV7-2; J gene: TRBJ2-3; clone size: NA; CDR3 length: 14; CDR3 DNA: TGTGCCAGCAGCTTGAACCCCCAGGGAGATACGCAGTATTTT; CDR3 protein: CASSLNPQGDTQYF
D gene: NA; V gene: TRBV19; J gene: TRBJ1-2; clone size: NA; CDR3 length: 15; CDR3 DNA: TGTGCCAGTAGTACCGCCAAAAACCGGGGATGGGGCTACACCTTC; CDR3 protein: CASSTAKNRGWGYTF
D gene: NA; V gene: TRBV30; J gene: TRBJ1-2; clone size: NA; CDR3 length: 13; CDR3 DNA: TGTGCCGGAAACGCGCAGGTCCAGGATGGCTACACCTTC; CDR3 protein: CAGNAQVQDGYTF
D gene: NA; V gene: TRBV7-9; J gene: TRBJ1-2; clone size: NA; CDR3 length: 14; CDR3 DNA: TGTGCCAGCAGCCCGGGGGTGAGGGGAGGAGGCTACACCTTC; CDR3 protein: CASSPGVRGGGYTF
D gene: NA; V gene: TRBV10-3; J gene: TRBJ1-2; clone size: NA; CDR3 length: 16; CDR3 DNA: TGTGCCATCAGTGAGGGAGCGGGGCTGAGGAACTATGGCTACACCTTC; CDR3 protein: CAISEGAGLRNYGYTF
D gene: NA; V gene: TRBV28; J gene: TRBJ2-5; clone size: NA; CDR3 length: 16; CDR3 DNA: TGTGCCAGCAGTGGAGGGGGGGCCCCGAGACAAGAGACCCAGTACTTC; CDR3 protein: CASSGGGAPRQETQYF
D gene: TRBD2; V gene: TRBV6-5; J gene: TRBJ2-3; clone size: NA; CDR3 length: 16; CDR3 DNA: TGTGCCAGCAGTTATATATCGGGGGGAGGCACAGATACGCAGTATTTT; CDR3 protein: CASSYISGGGTDTQYF
D gene: TRBD1; V gene: TRBV4-2; J gene: TRBJ2-1; clone size: NA; CDR3 length: 15; CDR3 DNA: TGTGCCAGCAGCCAACGGGACAGGGATATTCCTGAGCAGTTCTTC; CDR3 protein: CASSQRDRDIPEQFF
D gene: TRBD2; V gene: TRBV12-5; J gene: TRBJ2-7; clone size: NA; CDR3 length: 19; CDR3 DNA: TGTGCTAGTGGTTTGGTACGTGAGACTAGCGGGAGGGGATCTTACGAGCAGTACTTC; CDR3 protein: CASGLVRETSGRGSYEQYF
D gene: NA; V gene: TRBV6-4; J gene: TRBJ2-3; clone size: NA; CDR3 length: 14; CDR3 DNA: TGTGCCAGCAGTCAAAGGTCGCGGGCAGATACGCAGTATTTT; CDR3 protein: CASSQRSRADTQYF
D gene: NA; V gene: TRBV10-3; J gene: TRBJ2-7; clone size: NA; CDR3 length: 14; CDR3 DNA: TGTGCCATTTCCGGACAGTTAAGCTCCTACGAGCAGTACTTC; CDR3 protein: CAISGQLSSYEQYF
D gene: NA; V gene: TRBV21-1; J gene: TRBJ2-3; clone size: once; CDR3 length: 16; CDR3 DNA: TGTGCCAGCAGCGGGTACACCGGGACAGCCACAGATACGCAGTATTTT; CDR3 protein: CASSGYTGTATDTQYF
D gene: TRBD1; V gene: TRBV5-6; J gene: TRBJ1-1; clone size: NA; CDR3 length: 16; CDR3 DNA: TGTGCCAGCAGTTCACGCCCAGGGGGCCCGAACACTGAAGCTTTCTTT; CDR3 protein: CASSSRPGGPNTEAFF
D gene: TRBD2; V gene: TRBV9; J gene: TRBJ2-1; clone size: NA; CDR3 length: 14; CDR3 DNA: TGTGCCAGCAGCGTAGTTCTAGCGGGTTTTGAGCAGTTCTTC; CDR3 protein: CASSVVLAGFEQFF
D gene: NA; V gene: TRBV25-1; J gene: TRBJ2-1; clone size: NA; CDR3 length: 12; CDR3 DNA: TGTGCCAGCAGTGAACAGGGGAATGAGCAGTTCTTC; CDR3 protein: CASSEQGNEQFF
D gene: NA; V gene: TRBV28; J gene: TRBJ1-2; clone size: NA; CDR3 length: 16; CDR3 DNA: TGTGCCAGCAGTACCAAACAGGGATACCCCCACTATGGCTACACCTTC; CDR3 protein: CASSTKQGYPHYGYTF
D gene: NA; V gene: TRBV27; J gene: TRBJ2-1; clone size: NA; CDR3 length: 16; CDR3 DNA: TGTGCCAGCAGTCCTTTGGGGGGGGCCTCCTACAATGAGCAGTTCTTC; CDR3 protein: CASSPLGGASYNEQFF
D gene: NA; V gene: TRBV30; J gene: TRBJ1-1; clone size: NA; CDR3 length: 14; CDR3 DNA: TGCGGGGGGGGAGTTGGGATGGCGTACACTGAAGCTTTCTTT; CDR3 protein: CGGGVGMAYTEAFF
D gene: NA; V gene: TRBV5-1; J gene: TRBJ1-4; clone size: NA; CDR3 length: 14; CDR3 DNA: TGCGCCAGCAGCCCCAGTGGCTCTAATGAAAAACTGTTTTTT; CDR3 protein: CASSPSGSNEKLFF
D gene: TRBD2; V gene: TRBV27; J gene: TRBJ2-2; clone size: NA; CDR3 length: 14; CDR3 DNA: TGTGCCACGCAACTAGCGGGGGGGCCCGGGGAGCTGTTTTTT; CDR3 protein: CATQLAGGPGELFF
D gene: NA; V gene: TRBV10-3; J gene: TRBJ1-2; clone size: NA; CDR3 length: 12; CDR3 DNA: TGTGCCATCATGGCACAGGGTTATGGCTACACCTTC; CDR3 protein: CAIMAQGYGYTF
D gene: NA; V gene: TRBV19; J gene: TRBJ1-1; clone size: NA; CDR3 length: 13; CDR3 DNA: TGTGCCAGTAAGGTCGGGAGGAACACTGAAGCTTTCTTT; CDR3 protein: CASKVGRNTEAFF
D gene: TRBD2; V gene: TRBV9; J gene: TRBJ2-3; clone size: NA; CDR3 length: 14; CDR3 DNA: TGTGCCAGCAACAACCTAGCGGGAGCAGATACGCAGTATTTT; CDR3 protein: CASNNLAGADTQYF
D gene: NA; V gene: TRBV19; J gene: TRBJ2-1; clone size: NA; CDR3 length: 15; CDR3 DNA: TGTGCCAGTAGTATCCAGATTAACTCCTACAATGAGCAGTTCTTC; CDR3 protein: CASSIQINSYNEQFF
D gene: NA; V gene: TRBV4-3; J gene: TRBJ2-2; clone size: NA; CDR3 length: 16; CDR3 DNA: TGCGCCAGCAGCCAAGAGCTCAGGGTTCTTGTCGGGGAGCTGTTTTTT; CDR3 protein: CASSQELRVLVGELFF
D gene: TRBD1; V gene: TRBV7-2; J gene: TRBJ1-6; clone size: NA; CDR3 length: 15; CDR3 DNA: TGTGCCAGCAGCCACCGGGACAGGGTTAATTCACCCCTCCACTTT; CDR3 protein: CASSHRDRVNSPLHF
D gene: NA; V gene: TRBV19; J gene: TRBJ2-7; clone size: NA; CDR3 length: 15; CDR3 DNA: TGTGCCAGTAGTATAGTGGCAGGGTCCTCCTACGAGCAGTACTTC; CDR3 protein: CASSIVAGSSYEQYF
D gene: NA; V gene: TRBV6-6; J gene: TRBJ1-5; clone size: NA; CDR3 length: 12; CDR3 DNA: TGTGCCAGCAGTCTAGACAGGACGCCCCAGCATTTT; CDR3 protein: CASSLDRTPQHF
D gene: NA; V gene: TRBV5-8; J gene: TRBJ1-2; clone size: NA; CDR3 length: 13; CDR3 DNA: TGTGCCAGCAGCTTCGTCAGAATCTATGGCTACACCTTC; CDR3 protein: CASSFVRIYGYTF
D gene: NA; V gene: TRBV25-1; J gene: TRBJ2-2; clone size: once; CDR3 length: 16; CDR3 DNA: TGTGCCAGCAGTGAAAAGTTTCAGCGGAACACCGGGGAGCTGTTTTTT; CDR3 protein: CASSEKFQRNTGELFF